The clone carrying this TCR beta chain occurred once. Antigen: not known. Every donor was a healthy person donating bone marrow. A multiplex PCR was run with 60 Vbeta primers and 13 Jbeta primers. The method was immunoSEQ multiplex PCR; TCRdb's version includes in-frame clones alone and lacks a portion of them. Counted here are 90,000 to 120,000 clones, around 69% occurring once; the ten biggest clones make up 2% to 3%. This record comes from a study of cytomegalovirus exposure and HLA in healthy donors. Study information: Samples from HLA-typed donors yielded about 86 million unique TCRs in an early data release. When fewer than 500 donors were genotyped, 80% to 90% of them were found to fall in the Caucasian-associated ancestry cluster.

The CDR3 length is 16 residues. Germline V gene lookup returns CDR1 LNHNV and CDR2 YYDKDF (reference sequence). The V and J ends lost 0 bases and 7 bases, in that order; junction bases with no gene match: 7. Overall study findings and caveats: Highest at DRB1 and lowest at HLA-C, TCR association rates differed among HLA loci in a later analysis.

Sequences were obtained from PBMCs. J is TRBJ1-4 and V is TRBV15; TRBD1 matches at 8 bases. The clonotype originates from a man between 18 and 29 years old in good health and CMV-seronegative. CDR3 in DNA: TGTGCCACCAGCAGAGATCGTACAGGGGGTAGTGAAAAACTGTTTTTT. Encoded protein: CATSRDRTGGSEKLFF.